Shown below are 28 T cell receptor beta chains from a single sample sequenced in a study of blood T cell repertoires in COVID-19. Sequencing used immunoSEQ multiplex PCR; TCRdb keeps in-frame clones, though not all of them. The repertoire has roughly 95,000 clones, about 80% of them found once; the top ten carry 15% to 20%. Source material: peripheral blood. These receptors were obtained from a man at least 80 years old with acute or convalescent COVID-19.

J is TRBJ1-2 and V is TRBV19; the match to TRBD1 covers 8 bases. There are 14 residues in the CDR3. Germline V lookup: CDR1 LNHDA, CDR2 SQIVND (reference sequence). J was trimmed by 4 bases and V by 5 bases; bases with no gene match: 6. In DNA, the CDR3 is TGTGCCAGTAGTCTGGGACAGGAATCCTATGGCTACACCTTC. It yields the protein CASSLGQESYGYTF.

The rearrangement links TRBV4-3 to TRBJ1-1; D may be TRBD1 (6 bases). The V and J ends lost 2 bases and 9 bases respectively, with 10 bases between them. Germline CDR1 LGHNA, CDR2 YSLEER. The CDR3 covers 12 residues. The CDR3 bases are TGCGCCAGCAGCCAAAAGGGGGGGAAAGCTTTCTTT. The encoded protein is CASSQKGGKAFF.

The chain is built from TRBV28 and TRBJ1-6; a weak D match, TRBD1 (6 bases). CDR1 MDHEN and CDR2 SYDVKM come from the germline V gene. Trimming removed 7 bases from V and 5 bases from J, with 15 bases in between. This CDR3 contains 15 residues. CDR3 nucleotides: TGTGCCAGCACCCTAAGCCAGGGGAATAATTCACCCCTCCACTTT. Amino acid sequence: CASTLSQGNNSPLHF.

The genes are TRBV18 and TRBJ2-7; a weak D match, TRBD2 (6 bases). The CDR3 contains 13 residues. Trimming pared 5 bases from V and 0 bases from J, leaving 8 bases between. Germline lookup yields CDR1 KGHSH and CDR2 LQKENI. The DNA for the CDR3 is TGTGCCAGCTCATTCGGGAGCTCCTACGAGCAGTACTTC. This sequence encodes CASSFGSSYEQYF. The full variable domain, completed using reference TRBV18 and TRBJ2-7, is NAGVMQNPRHLVRRRGQEARLRCSPMKGHSHVYWYRQLPEEGLKFMVYLQKENIIDESGMPKERFSAEFPKEGPSILRIQQVVRGDSAAYFCASSFGSSYEQYFGPGTRLTVT.

In its sample, this clone was seen once. This chain joins TRBV20-1 and TRBJ2-7; D not resolved. The ends were cut back, 6 bases at V and 7 bases at J, with 10 bases in the middle. CDR1 is DFQATT, CDR2 SNEGSKA, per germline (reference sequence). CDR3 length: 10 residues. CDR3 bases: TGCAGTGCGCAAATAGAGGAGCAGTACTTC. This codes for CSAQIEEQYF.

The chain joins TRBV6-1 to TRBJ1-2; D call uncertain. Germline CDR1 reads MNHNS; CDR2 reads SASEGT. This CDR3 is built from 18 residues. Between the trimmed V and J ends, which lost 3 bases and 4 bases, there was a span of 24 bases. CDR3: CASSESPLGQSHLYGYTF. The DNA for the CDR3 is TGTGCCAGCAGTGAGTCCCCCCTTGGGCAGTCTCACCTCTATGGCTACACCTTC.

This clone was found many times. The gene calls are TRBV7-2 and TRBJ2-1; 8 nucleotides agree with TRBD2. Looked up from germline, CDR1 is SGHTA and CDR2 is FQGNSA. This CDR3 is built from 17 residues. Trimming at V came to 5 bases and at J to 9 bases, leaving 18 bases not matched to a gene. The CDR3, as DNA: TGTGCCAGCAGCGCCTCTCTATTTAGCGGGAAAGGGGGTGAGCAGTTCTTC. It yields the protein CASSASLFSGKGGEQFF.

This clone was counted a single time. The chain joins TRBV2 to TRBJ1-3; TRBD1 matches at 9 bases. V was clipped by 6 bases and J by 2 bases; unmatched bases: 2. Germline V gives CDR1 SNHLY, CDR2 FYNNEI. There are 14 residues in the CDR3. The CDR3 spells CASRDRGTGNTIYF. The DNA for the CDR3 is TGTGCCAGCAGGGACAGGGGAACTGGAAACACCATATATTTT.

J is TRBJ2-1 and V is TRBV5-1, with D maybe TRBD2 (5 bases). The V gene lost 0 bases and the J gene lost 6 bases, with 16 bases spanning the gap. CDR1 is SGHRS and CDR2 is YFSETQ in the germline V gene. The CDR3 contains 16 residues. The chain's CDR3 is CASSLGGLGGGNEQFF. CDR3 DNA: TGCGCCAGCAGCTTGGGGGGTCTAGGAGGAGGCAATGAGCAGTTCTTC. Full variable domain (outside the CDR3, taken from reference TRBV5-1 and TRBJ2-1): KAGVTQTPRYLIKTRGQQVTLSCSPISGHRSVSWYQQTPGQGLQFLFEYFSETQRNKGNFPGRFSGRQFSNSRSEMNVSTLELGDSALYLCASSLGGLGGGNEQFFGPGTRLTVL.

J is TRBJ2-7 and V is TRBV7-6; perhaps TRBD2 as D (5 bases). CDR1 SGHVS and CDR2 FNYEAQ come from the germline V gene. With 1 base removed from V and 2 bases from J, the gap between germline ends came to 12 bases. The CDR3 spans 15 residues. The CDR3 DNA follows: TGTGCCAGCAGCTTAGATTCCGGGCGGGCCTACGAGCAGTACTTC. It specifies CASSLDSGRAYEQYF.

This clone was counted many times. V usage is TRBV5-5 and J usage is TRBJ1-2, with D uncertain. Trimming removed 4 bases from V and 8 bases from J, with 18 bases in between. This CDR3 has 14 residues. CDR1 is SGHKS, CDR2 YYEKEE, per germline (reference sequence). The CDR3 spells CASSLTFQDQGYTF. CDR3 sequence (DNA): TGTGCCAGCAGCCTGACCTTTCAGGATCAAGGCTACACCTTC.

The chain links TRBV12-3 or TRBV12-4 to TRBJ2-1; TRBD1 matches at 7 bases. The CDR3 runs 11 residues. The junction had 5 bases not matched to a gene; V was cut back by 6 bases and J by 12 bases. This CDR3 is CASRTRDRQFF. The CDR3, as DNA: TGTGCCAGCAGGACCCGGGACAGGCAGTTCTTC.

This clone was found once. The chain links TRBV4-2 to TRBJ2-5; 12 bases are shared with TRBD2. Germline V gene lookup returns CDR1 LGHNA and CDR2 YNFKEQ. Trimming took 0 bases from V and 3 from J; bases not matched to a gene: 5. This CDR3 is 17 amino acids long. The CDR3 sequence: CASSQEPTSGGEETQYF. In DNA, the CDR3 is TGTGCCAGCAGCCAAGAACCGACTAGCGGGGGAGAAGAGACCCAGTACTTC.

V gene TRBV12-5 combines with J gene TRBJ2-1, with TRBD1 matching 10 bases. This CDR3 comprises 15 residues. Germline assignment: CDR1 LGHNT and CDR2 FRNRAP. The V and J ends lost 5 bases and 8 bases, in that order; junction bases with no gene match: 9. CDR3 protein: CASGVPRDRGHEQFF. The CDR3 DNA sequence: TGTGCTAGTGGTGTGCCTCGGGACAGGGGCCATGAGCAGTTCTTC.

CDR3 bases: TGTGCCAGCAGCTTAGCGGCTAGCGGGGGGGCTTATGAGCAGTTCTTC. Protein: CASSLAASGGAYEQFF. V and J are TRBV7-2 and TRBJ2-1; 12 positions match TRBD2. This CDR3 is built from 16 residues. Germline V gene lookup returns CDR1 SGHTA and CDR2 FQGNSA. The J segment lost 8 bases and the V segment lost 0 bases, leaving 5 bases of the junction unmatched.

V usage is TRBV28 and J usage is TRBJ2-3; 7 bases are a match to TRBD2. The V gene end was trimmed by 6 bases and the J gene end by 4 bases; junction bases not matched to a gene: 13. CDR3 length equals 16 residues. CDR1 is MDHEN, CDR2 SYDVKM, per germline. Written as DNA, the CDR3 is TGTGCCAGCAGCCTCATCGGCCGCGGGAGAGCAGATACGCAGTATTTT. It yields the protein CASSLIGRGRADTQYF.

The chain recombines TRBV6-5 with TRBJ2-7; 8 bases agree with TRBD1. CDR1 is MNHEY and CDR2 is SVGAGI in the germline V gene. The CDR3 is 14 amino acids. V lost 8 bases, J lost 2 bases, and 8 bases stayed unmatched. The CDR3 region has the DNA TGTGCCAGCCGGACGGACAGGGTGCCCTACGAGCAGTACTTC. It encodes CASRTDRVPYEQYF.

This clone was found once. V and J are TRBV28 and TRBJ2-5; D may be TRBD2 (6 bases). V lost 6 bases and J lost 4, with 15 bases in between. The CDR3 runs 14 residues. The germline V gene encodes CDR1 MDHEN and CDR2 SYDVKM. The DNA of the CDR3 is TGTGCCAGCAGCCTGCCGGGGGTCCCAGAGACCCAGTACTTC. Its translation is CASSLPGVPETQYF.

This chain connects TRBV18 to TRBJ2-5; D gene unclear. Germline CDR1 KGHSH, CDR2 LQKENI. V lost 0 bases and J lost 2, with 7 bases in between. This CDR3 has 14 residues. The CDR3 here is CASSPPQKQETQYF. The DNA of the CDR3 is TGTGCCAGCTCACCACCCCAGAAACAAGAGACCCAGTACTTC.

The chain recombines TRBV27 with TRBJ2-6, with 8 bases that match TRBD2. This CDR3 contains 18 residues. The germline CDR1 and CDR2 sequences are MNHEY and SMNVEV (reference sequence). The trim removed 2 bases at V and 0 bases at J, leaving 6 bases unmatched. The CDR3 DNA reads TGTGCCAGCAGTTTAATCGGGGGGGGCCCCTCTGGGGCCAACGTCCTGACTTTC. Protein product: CASSLIGGGPSGANVLTF.

The chain carries TRBV7-9 and TRBJ2-7, with D perhaps matching TRBD2 (6 bases). Germline V gene lookup returns CDR1 SEHNR and CDR2 FQNEAQ (reference sequence). CDR3 size: 16 residues. V lost 0 bases and J 0 bases, leaving 12 bases between the germline ends. The DNA of the CDR3 is TGTGCCAGCAGCTTAGCGGGTGGAGGGAGCTCCTACGAGCAGTACTTC. This gives the protein CASSLAGGGSSYEQYF.

This chain connects TRBV5-4 to TRBJ2-1, with TRBD1 as a possible D gene (6 bases). Deletions cut 6 bases from V and 4 bases from J, with 17 bases between. Germline-derived CDR1 and CDR2 are SGHNT and YYREEE (reference sequence). The CDR3 length is 15 residues. The CDR3 region has the DNA TGTGCCAGCACCGAAACCGGGACAAATTACAATGAGCAGTTCTTC. It yields the protein CASTETGTNYNEQFF.

The CDR3 sequence is CASSLRSQGSNTEAFF. As DNA, the CDR3 is TGTGCCAGCAGCTTAAGGAGCCAGGGATCGAACACTGAAGCTTTCTTT. The chain couples TRBV7-2 to TRBJ1-1; tentative D call: TRBD1 (5 bases). Per the germline V gene, CDR1 is SGHTA and CDR2 is FQGNSA. V was pared by 2 bases and J by 1 base, with 14 bases between. The CDR3 covers 16 residues.

The chain has TRBV19 and TRBJ2-1; D might be TRBD2 (5 bases). CDR1 is LNHDA and CDR2 is SQIVND in the germline V gene (reference sequence). Deletions cut 1 base from V and 1 base from J, with 8 bases between. This CDR3 has 15 amino acids. CDR3 sequence (DNA): TGTGCCAGTAGTATAGTTCGGACTTCCTACAATGAGCAGTTCTTC. Amino acid sequence: CASSIVRTSYNEQFF.

In its sample, this clone was seen a few times. J is TRBJ2-2 and V is TRBV7-2; 9 nucleotides agree with TRBD1. V dropped 8 bases and J dropped 3; count of bases not matched to a gene: 4. This CDR3 is built from 14 residues. The germline CDR1 and CDR2 sequences are SGHTA and FQGNSA. The CDR3 nucleotides read TGTGCCAGCTCCGGACAGGGGTACACCGGGGAGCTGTTTTTT. It codes for CASSGQGYTGELFF.

V is TRBV6-5 and J is TRBJ2-5, with TRBD1 identical over 10 bases. This CDR3 region has 14 residues. Germline V gene data show CDR1 as MNHEY and CDR2 as SVGAGI. V shed 7 bases, J shed 5 bases, and the junction held 7 bases outside the gene matches. DNA of the CDR3: TGTGCCAGCACTCGGACAGGGGGTTTGGAGACCCAGTACTTC. Translating gives CASTRTGGLETQYF.

V usage is TRBV13 and J usage is TRBJ2-7; TRBD2 matches at 10 bases. Losses at the gene ends were 1 base for V and 5 bases for J; bases not matched to a gene: 5. The CDR3 spans 15 residues. Germline assignment: CDR1 PRHDT and CDR2 FYEKMQ (reference sequence). CDR3 nucleotide sequence: TGTGCCAGCAGCTTAGCAGCGGGGGGGCCGGACGAGCAGTACTTC. It translates to CASSLAAGGPDEQYF. Full variable domain (missing parts from reference TRBV13 and TRBJ2-7): AAGVIQSPRHLIKEKRETATLKCYPIPRHDTVYWYQQGPGQDPQFLISFYEKMQSDKGSIPDRFSAQQFSDYHSELNMSSLELGDSALYFCASSLAAGGPDEQYFGPGTRLTVT.

The chain employs TRBV6-5 and TRBJ1-2, with 9 bases fitting TRBD1. CDR1 is MNHEY and CDR2 is SVGAGI in the germline V gene. V was clipped by 7 bases and J by 4 bases; unmatched bases: 7. This CDR3 spans 14 amino acids. The CDR3 DNA sequence: TGTGCCAGCAAACCCCGACAGGGGGGCTATGGCTACACCTTC. Amino acid sequence: CASKPRQGGYGYTF.